The 15 T cell receptor beta chains in this list originate from one sample, sequenced in a study of T-cell reconstitution after alpha-beta-depleted transplantation in children. A TCRbeta library incorporating unique molecular identifiers was prepared. TCRdb reanalysed the PCR reads using MiXCR and keeps one entry per CDR3 protein. The data contain under 400,000 distinct CDR3 sequences, 23% of them singletons. The sample in question was PBMCs, mostly from graft donor cells, obtained 180 days after TCRalphabeta/CD19-depleted stem cell transplant. Receptors originate from a male patient between 10 and 17 years old who had a stem cell transplant for acute lymphoblastic leukemia, so the T cells may come from the graft donor.

The chain links TRBV10-2 to TRBJ2-7; 10 bases match TRBD1. V shed 7 bases, J shed 4 bases, and the junction held 16 bases outside the gene matches. The CDR3 contains 17 residues. Germline loops: CDR1 WSHSY, CDR2 SAAADI. The CDR3, as DNA: TGCGCCAGCACCCCGGGACAGGGGCTCGACTCGTTTTACGAGCAGTACTTC. Residues: CASTPGQGLDSFYEQYF.

The chain has TRBV11-1 and TRBJ2-1, with D perhaps TRBD1 (6 bases). V dropped 2 bases and J dropped 7 bases, with 15 bases sitting between them. CDR1 and CDR2 (germline): SGHAT, FQDESV (reference sequence). This CDR3 region has 15 residues. CDR3 bases: TGTGCCAGCAGCTTAATACAGGGAGAGTGGAATGAGCAGTTCTTC. It yields the protein CASSLIQGEWNEQFF.

The CDR3 reads CASSLSSSGGWKNQYF. In DNA form, the CDR3 reads TGTGCCAGCAGTTTAAGCTCCAGCGGGGGCTGGAAGAACCAGTACTTC. The chain couples TRBV28 to TRBJ2-5; TRBD2 agrees at 8 bases. The CDR3 extends over 16 amino acids. The J segment lost 10 bases and the V segment lost 2 bases, leaving 15 bases of the junction unmatched. CDR1 MDHEN and CDR2 SYDVKM come from the germline V gene.

This clonotype was seen more than once but under ten times. The chain uses TRBV20-1 and TRBJ1-5; 9 bases match TRBD1. J was trimmed by 3 bases and V by 6 bases; bases with no gene match: 6. CDR3 length: 14 amino acids. Germline V gene data show CDR1 as DFQATT and CDR2 as SNEGSKA (reference sequence). The CDR3 sequence is CSAPGTGNNQPQHF. The CDR3 DNA reads as TGCAGTGCACCCGGGACAGGGAACAATCAGCCCCAGCATTTT.

This chain uses TRBV27 with TRBJ2-7; 8 bases are shared with TRBD1. The CDR3 is made up of 13 amino acids. J was trimmed by 2 bases and V by 4 bases; bases with no gene match: 1. Germline V gene sequence: CDR1 MNHEY, CDR2 SMNVEV (reference sequence). The CDR3 region is CASSWTGPYEQYF. In DNA, the CDR3 is TGTGCCAGCAGTTGGACAGGGCCCTACGAGCAGTACTTC.

This clonotype has just a few counts. The chain uses TRBV2 and TRBJ2-5; D ambiguous. Per the germline V gene, CDR1 is SNHLY and CDR2 is FYNNEI. There are 12 residues in the CDR3. The V gene lost 6 bases and the J gene lost 7 bases, with 12 bases spanning the gap. The CDR3 nucleotides read TGTGCCAGCAGACCCTCGGTCGGGACCCAGTACTTC. This encodes CASRPSVGTQYF.

The chain recombines TRBV18 with TRBJ1-5, with D uncertain. Germline CDR1 and CDR2: KGHSH and LQKENI. This CDR3 is built from 16 residues. V lost 3 bases and J lost 3, with 15 bases in between. CDR3 DNA sequence: TGTGCCAGCTCACCTAGACCAGGTCTAGACAATCAGCCCCAGCATTTT. Amino acids: CASSPRPGLDNQPQHF.

This clonotype was counted a single time. The gene calls are TRBV12-3 or TRBV12-4 and TRBJ1-1; 7 bases fit TRBD1. This CDR3 has 14 residues. The V segment lost 7 bases and the J segment 5 bases; nucleotides outside the gene matches: 10. The CDR3 DNA sequence: TGTGCCAGCACCATGACAGGGAGGAGGACTGAAGCTTTCTTT. Its translation: CASTMTGRRTEAFF.

This clonotype has only a few counts. The J gene is TRBJ2-1, the V gene TRBV5-1; TRBD1 is a possible D gene (5 bases). This CDR3 is 16 amino acids long. The germline CDR1 and CDR2 sequences are SGHRS and YFSETQ. Trimming left V 2 bases short and J 10 bases short, with 22 bases between. Here the CDR3 reads CASSLTGPPAFGEQFF. For the CDR3, the DNA is TGCGCCAGCAGCTTAACAGGACCACCGGCCTTTGGGGAGCAGTTCTTC.

The chain links TRBV4-1 to TRBJ1-4, with TRBD1 as a possible D gene (5 bases). The CDR3 totals 18 residues. V lost 4 bases and J lost 8, with 26 bases in between. In germline, CDR1 is MGHRA, CDR2 YSYEKL. The CDR3 DNA sequence: TGCGCCAGCAGCCGCCCCCGGGGCTTAGAAAAGGGACTAGAAAAACTGTTTTTT. This encodes CASSRPRGLEKGLEKLFF.

The rearrangement uses TRBV28 and TRBJ2-1; tentative D call: TRBD2 (6 bases). Germline V gives CDR1 MDHEN, CDR2 SYDVKM. CDR3 length: 15 amino acids. Deletions cut 7 bases from V and 4 bases from J, with 17 bases between. The CDR3 protein is CASMGGAGMYNEQFF. The CDR3 bases are TGTGCCAGCATGGGGGGAGCCGGAATGTACAATGAGCAGTTCTTC.

This clonotype was counted between two and nine times. The chain joins TRBV2 to TRBJ2-1; 10 bases line up with TRBD2. This CDR3 spans 14 amino acids. V was pared by 7 bases and J by 9 bases, with 9 bases of the junction left unmatched. CDR1 is SNHLY, CDR2 FYNNEI, per germline. The CDR3 nucleotides read TGTGCCAGCAACCGACTAGCGGGTCGGGGTGAGCAGTTCTTC. It encodes CASNRLAGRGEQFF.

The chain links TRBV7-2 to TRBJ1-4, with 8 nucleotides matching TRBD1. From germline, CDR1 is SGHTA and CDR2 FQGNSA. This CDR3 spans 17 amino acids. V lost 6 bases to trimming and J lost 0 bases; unmatched junction nucleotides: 9. The DNA for the CDR3 is TGTGCCAGCAGAGCGGGACAGGACCTTGCAACTAATGAAAAACTGTTTTTT. Protein: CASRAGQDLATNEKLFF.

The V gene is TRBV24-1, the J gene TRBJ1-1; D is possibly TRBD1 (6 bases). CDR1 and CDR2 from the germline V gene are KGHDR and SFDVKD. The CDR3 sequence is 15 residues long. Between the trimmed V and J ends, which lost 4 bases and 1 base, there was a span of 12 bases. CDR3 sequence reads: CATSDVRGQNTEAFF. The CDR3 DNA reads TGTGCCACCAGTGACGTGCGGGGGCAGAACACTGAAGCTTTCTTT.

V and J are TRBV12-3 or TRBV12-4 and TRBJ2-5; D may be TRBD1 (6 bases). With 8 bases removed from V and 5 bases from J, the gap between germline ends came to 12 bases. The length of the CDR3 is 12 residues. CDR3: CASRTGRETQYF. The CDR3 DNA follows: TGTGCCAGCCGCACAGGGCGGGAGACCCAGTACTTC.